The 9 T cell receptor beta chains listed next were all sequenced from one sample in a study of T cells in Graves' hyperthyroidism and ophthalmopathy. Amplified TCR beta CDR3 regions derived from RNA transcripts. Researchers ran a first-round RT-PCR on the TCR CDR3 using the HTBI primer set. TCRdb reanalysed the multiplex PCR reads using MiXCR and keeps one entry per CDR3 protein. This table has approximately 590,000 distinct CDR3 sequences, more than 15% appearing once. The sample was blood. The receptors shown here come from a woman aged 25 to 45 with Graves' hyperthyroidism.

The chain recombines TRBV5-1 with TRBJ2-5, with 14 positions matching TRBD2. Germline CDR1 SGHRS, CDR2 YFSETQ. The CDR3 is 20 residues long. V shed 1 base, J shed 0 bases, and the junction held 11 bases outside the gene matches. CDR3 DNA sequence: TGCGCCAGCAGCTTGAGAGTCGGGACTAGCGGGAGATTGTACCAAGAGACCCAGTACTTC. Protein: CASSLRVGTSGRLYQETQYF. Full variable domain (remainder filled in from reference TRBV5-1 and TRBJ2-5): KAGVTQTPRYLIKTRGQQVTLSCSPISGHRSVSWYQQTPGQGLQFLFEYFSETQRNKGNFPGRFSGRQFSNSRSEMNVSTLELGDSALYLCASSLRVGTSGRLYQETQYFGPGTRLLVL.

The table lists this clonotype with a count of one. V usage is TRBV28 and J usage is TRBJ1-1; tentative D call: TRBD1 (6 bases). Per the germline V gene, CDR1 is MDHEN and CDR2 is SYDVKM. The CDR3 extends over 16 amino acids. Trimming stripped 3 bases from V and 5 bases from J, with 19 bases between. CDR3 nucleotides: TGTGCCAGCAGTTTGGGCTGTTGGGGGGGCGTAACTGAAGCTTTCTTT. This sequence encodes CASSLGCWGGVTEAFF. Complete variable domain (other parts from reference TRBV28 and TRBJ1-1): DVKVTQSSRYLVKRTGEKVFLECVQDMDHENMFWYRQDPGLGLRLIYFSYDVKMKEKGDIPEGYSVSREKKERFSLILESASTNQTSMYLCASSLGCWGGVTEAFFGQGTRLTVV.

This clonotype showed up many times. The V and J genes are TRBV7-6 and TRBJ2-2, with D unresolved. The CDR3 has 15 amino acids. Germline CDR1 reads SGHVS; CDR2 reads FNYEAQ. V was cut by 1 base and J by 4 bases, with 10 bases left in between. Written as DNA, the CDR3 is TGTGCCAGCAGCTTAGAGGCCTATCTCACCGGGGAGCTGTTTTTT. Its translation: CASSLEAYLTGELFF.

The rearrangement uses TRBV30 and TRBJ1-5, with D perhaps TRBD1 (6 bases). This CDR3 has 13 amino acids. From germline, CDR1 is GTSNPN and CDR2 SVGIG (reference sequence). V shed 2 bases and J shed 4 bases, with 9 bases lying between them. CDR3: CAWSSGQNQPQHF. The CDR3 bases are TGTGCCTGGAGTTCCGGACAGAATCAGCCCCAGCATTTT.

This clonotype was seen ten or more times. The chain combines TRBV28 with TRBJ2-5, with D possibly TRBD1 on 7 matching bases. CDR3 length: 16 residues. V dropped 6 bases and J dropped 4 bases, with 21 bases sitting between them. Germline loops: CDR1 MDHEN, CDR2 SYDVKM. The CDR3 loop reads CASRAPWGQGGETQYF. As DNA, the CDR3 is TGTGCCAGCAGGGCCCCATGGGGGCAGGGGGGAGAGACCCAGTACTTC.

At least ten counts were recorded for this clonotype. The V and J genes are TRBV11-2 and TRBJ2-1; TRBD1 aligns across 11 bases. There are 15 residues in the CDR3. V was pared by 3 bases and J by 6 bases, with 4 bases of the junction left unmatched. Per germline, CDR1 SGHAT and CDR2 FQNNGV. For the CDR3, the DNA is TGTGCCAGCAGCTTGAGGACAGGGGGCACCAATGAGCAGTTCTTC. Translated, it gives CASSLRTGGTNEQFF. Full variable domain (missing parts from reference TRBV11-2 and TRBJ2-1): EAGVAQSPRYKIIEKRQSVAFWCNPISGHATLYWYQQILGQGPKLLIQFQNNGVVDDSQLPKDRFSAERLKGVDSTLKIQPAKLEDSAVYLCASSLRTGGTNEQFFGPGTRLTVL.

This clonotype has only one observation. This chain joins TRBV5-1 and TRBJ2-1, with unresolved D. Trimming cost V 0 bases and J 7 bases, with 14 bases left between them. The CDR3 totals 15 residues. Per the germline V gene, CDR1 is SGHRS and CDR2 is YFSETQ. The CDR3 bases are TGCGCCAGCAGCTTGGCCGTAAACAAGTGGAATGAGCAGTTCTTC. Its translation: CASSLAVNKWNEQFF.

Many counts were recorded for this clonotype. V and J are TRBV13 and TRBJ2-5; tentative D call: TRBD1 (5 bases). V was trimmed by 6 bases and J by 5 bases, leaving 10 bases between them. The CDR3 totals 12 residues. In germline, CDR1 is PRHDT, CDR2 FYEKMQ (reference sequence). The CDR3 nucleotides are TGTGCCAGCAGTTTGCAGGGTGAGACCCAGTACTTC. Residues: CASSLQGETQYF.

As regards this clonotype: Since a much larger clone is just one base distant, this may be a read error. This chain joins TRBV13 and TRBJ2-1; D is ambiguous. V was shortened by 2 bases and J by 3 bases, with 11 bases between the two germline ends. CDR3 length: 15 amino acids. Germline assignment: CDR1 PRHDT and CDR2 FYEKMQ (reference sequence). DNA for the CDR3: TGTGCCAGCAGCTTAAGGGCGGAAGTCTACAATGAGCAGTTCTTC. Its protein is CASSLRAEVYNEQFF.